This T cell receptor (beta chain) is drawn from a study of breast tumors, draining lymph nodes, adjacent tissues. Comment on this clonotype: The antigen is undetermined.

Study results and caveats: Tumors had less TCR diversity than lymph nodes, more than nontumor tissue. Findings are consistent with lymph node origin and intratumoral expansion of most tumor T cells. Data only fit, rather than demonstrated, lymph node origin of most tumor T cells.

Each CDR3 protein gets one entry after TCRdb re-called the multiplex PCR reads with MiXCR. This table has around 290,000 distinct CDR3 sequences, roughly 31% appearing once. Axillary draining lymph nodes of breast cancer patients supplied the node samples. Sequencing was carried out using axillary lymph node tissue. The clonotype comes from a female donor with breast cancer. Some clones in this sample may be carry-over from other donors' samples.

CDR3 bases: TGTGCCAGCAGCGAGTTACCCTACAGGCGAGCCAAAAACATTCAGTACTTC. Protein sequence: CASSELPYRRAKNIQYF. The V gene is TRBV7-9, the J gene TRBJ2-4, with D tentatively TRBD1 (5 bases). V lost 5 bases, J lost 0 bases, and 17 bases lay in between. The CDR3 is 17 amino acids. CDR1 SEHNR and CDR2 FQNEAQ come from the germline V gene (reference sequence).